This T cell receptor (delta chain) was observed in a study of gamma-delta chains in newborns, infants, children. Across the study: Microbial exposure reportedly drives polyclonal innate γδ T cell expansion after birth.

This clone was seen only a few times. The TCRdb protein comes from a much larger clone and disagrees with this DNA's translation at residue 6, likely due to a read error; the protein given here is derived from the DNA. TCRdb redid clone calling on the reads using CATT. The data contain several thousand delta-chain clones, 2.1% of them singletons. Trimming took 4 bases from V and 4 from J, leaving 16 bases between them. This CDR3 contains 13 residues. Germline CDR1 TVYSNPD, CDR2 GDNSRS (reference sequence). Sequencing was performed on blood. This TCR derives from a child who was a newborn, infant or young child, either healthy, febrile or measles-vaccinated (not recorded which). The chain joins TRDV3 to TRDJ1; D ambiguous. CDR3 loop: CASADLLNDKLIF. As DNA, the CDR3 is TGTGCCTCTGCCGATTTACTAAACGATAAACTCATCTTT.